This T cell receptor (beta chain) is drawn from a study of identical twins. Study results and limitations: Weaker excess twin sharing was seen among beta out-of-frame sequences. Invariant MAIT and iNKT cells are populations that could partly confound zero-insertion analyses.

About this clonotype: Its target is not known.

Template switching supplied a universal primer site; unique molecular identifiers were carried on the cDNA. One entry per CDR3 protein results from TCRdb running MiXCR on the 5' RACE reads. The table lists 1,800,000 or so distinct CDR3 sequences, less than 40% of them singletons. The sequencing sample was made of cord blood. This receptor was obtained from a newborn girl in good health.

The CDR3 DNA reads as TGCAGTGCTATTAAAACAGGGCTCACTGAAGCTTTCTTT. This encodes CSAIKTGLTEAFF. The V and J genes are TRBV20-1 and TRBJ1-1, with TRBD1 as a possible D gene (6 bases). CDR3 length: 13 residues. CDR1 and CDR2 (germline): DFQATT, SNEGSKA (reference sequence). Trimming removed 4 bases from V and 4 bases from J, with 13 bases in between.